The rows below give T cell receptor beta chains drawn from one sample of a study of OX40 agonist ivuxolimab in advanced cancers. TCRdb keeps only in-frame clones here, not all; method: immunoSEQ multiplex PCR. Here the sample spans 46,000 or so clones, over 60% being singletons. Source: CD4+ or CD8+ T cells sorted from blood, taken in a trial of the OX40 agonist ivuxolimab. Receptors originate from an adult with an advanced solid tumor such as melanoma, head and neck, liver or kidney cancer. Both conserved end residues are part of each CDR3. The D gene is left open where the match is weak. Clone size is not always given. Where it is, it says once, few, many or a class for expanded clones.

V,D,J,size,CDR3,DNA
TRBV28,-,TRBJ1-2,-,CASSSPGAGNYGYTF,TGTGCCAGCAGTTCACCAGGGGCTGGGAACTATGGCTACACCTTC
TRBV29-1,TRBD1,TRBJ1-2,-,CSVGGQGGDGYTF,TGCAGCGTGGGGGGACAGGGAGGAGATGGCTACACCTTC
TRBV7-2,-,TRBJ1-1,-,CASSLRGGASAEAFF,TGTGCCAGCAGCTTAAGGGGAGGGGCAAGCGCTGAAGCTTTCTTT
TRBV18,TRBD1,TRBJ2-5,-,CASSPLTGTVETQYF,TGTGCCAGCTCACCCCTAACCGGGACAGTAGAGACCCAGTACTTC
TRBV29-1,-,TRBJ2-1,-,CSVDQRTYNEQFF,TGCAGCGTTGATCAGCGGACCTACAATGAGCAGTTCTTC
TRBV5-5,-,TRBJ2-2,-,CASSFVLKARKNTGELFF,TGTGCCAGCAGCTTCGTGTTGAAGGCGAGGAAGAACACCGGGGAGCTGTTTTTT
TRBV5-1,-,TRBJ2-1,-,CASSSNSASYNEQFF,TGCGCCAGCAGCTCGAACAGCGCGTCCTACAATGAGCAGTTCTTC
TRBV4-1,TRBD1,TRBJ2-6,-,CASSHLTGGGSGANVLTF,TGCGCCAGCAGCCACCTGACAGGGGGAGGCTCTGGGGCCAACGTCCTGACTTTC
TRBV18,-,TRBJ2-1,-,CASSASHNEQFF,TGTGCCAGCTCAGCTAGCCACAATGAGCAGTTCTTC
TRBV6-6,-,TRBJ2-1,-,CASRPGTVGGQFF,TGTGCCAGCAGACCCGGGACCGTCGGTGGGCAGTTCTTC
TRBV28,TRBD2,TRBJ2-3,-,CASSPGGASTDTQYF,TGTGCCAGCAGTCCGGGGGGTGCTAGCACAGATACGCAGTATTTT
TRBV15,-,TRBJ2-7,-,CATSRDLEYEQYF,TGTGCCACCAGCAGAGATCTGGAATACGAGCAGTACTTC
TRBV18,-,TRBJ2-5,-,CASSPRGDQETQYF,TGTGCCAGCTCACCACGGGGGGACCAAGAGACCCAGTACTTC
TRBV9,TRBD1,TRBJ1-6,once,CASNSGQGANSPLHF,TGTGCCAGCAACTCCGGACAGGGTGCAAATTCACCCCTCCACTTT
TRBV19,TRBD1,TRBJ2-6,few,CASSSRDRGLGANVLTF,TGTGCCAGTAGTAGCCGGGACAGGGGGCTTGGGGCCAACGTCCTGACTTTC
TRBV5-4,-,TRBJ1-2,few,CASSSRQFNYGYTF,TGTGCCAGCAGCTCTCGACAGTTTAACTATGGCTACACCTTC
TRBV7-9,-,TRBJ2-7,few,CASSLTYEQYF,TGTGCCAGCAGCTTGACCTACGAGCAGTACTTC
TRBV19,-,TRBJ2-1,-,CASSISPQHREQFF,TGTGCCAGTAGTATATCCCCCCAGCATCGGGAGCAGTTCTTC
TRBV7-8,TRBD2,TRBJ2-7,-,CASSPARRTGGLYEQYF,TGTGCCAGCAGCCCCGCGCGGAGGACGGGAGGGTTGTACGAGCAGTACTTC
TRBV7-9,-,TRBJ1-5,few,CASSHEGTHGNQPQHF,TGTGCCAGCAGCCACGAGGGGACGCACGGTAATCAGCCCCAGCATTTT
TRBV11-2,TRBD2,TRBJ2-1,-,CASSGGLAGGGYEQFF,TGTGCCAGCAGCGGGGGACTAGCGGGCGGGGGCTATGAGCAGTTCTTC
TRBV19,TRBD2,TRBJ2-7,-,CASSMGTSGTHSYEQYF,TGTGCCAGTAGTATGGGGACTAGCGGGACCCACTCCTACGAGCAGTACTTC
TRBV28,TRBD2,TRBJ2-1,-,CASSFIAGVNEQFF,TGTGCCAGCAGTTTCATAGCGGGAGTAAATGAGCAGTTCTTC
TRBV6-5,-,TRBJ2-7,-,CASSYSGQAGYEQYF,TGTGCCAGCAGTTACTCAGGGCAGGCCGGCTACGAGCAGTACTTC
TRBV12-5,-,TRBJ1-1,few,CASGLAQQGSTEAFF,TGTGCTAGTGGTTTGGCTCAACAGGGAAGCACTGAAGCTTTCTTT
TRBV5-1,TRBD1,TRBJ2-7,-,CASSLPGTAHEQYF,TGCGCCAGCAGCTTGCCAGGGACAGCCCACGAGCAGTACTTC
TRBV28,-,TRBJ1-2,-,CASSFSASGYTF,TGTGCCAGCAGTTTTAGTGCCTCTGGCTACACCTTC
TRBV4-1,-,TRBJ1-1,few,CASRHSGGERNTEAFF,TGCGCCAGCAGACATTCCGGGGGCGAGCGGAACACTGAAGCTTTCTTT
TRBV5-1,TRBD2,TRBJ2-7,-,CASSRLAGSSYEQYF,TGCGCCAGCAGCCGGCTAGCGGGGAGCTCCTACGAGCAGTACTTC
TRBV11-3,-,TRBJ2-3,-,CASSKIFSTDTQYF,TGTGCCAGCAGCAAGATTTTTAGCACAGATACGCAGTATTTT
TRBV5-1,TRBD2,TRBJ2-5,-,CASSPSAGGWETQYF,TGCGCCAGCAGCCCATCGGCGGGAGGCTGGGAGACCCAGTACTTC
TRBV11-3,TRBD2,TRBJ2-5,-,CASSDGTSSQETQYF,TGTGCCAGCAGCGACGGGACTAGCAGTCAAGAGACCCAGTACTTC
TRBV18,-,TRBJ1-2,-,CASSPPSAINGYTF,TGTGCCAGCTCACCACCGTCGGCGATTAATGGCTACACCTTC
TRBV6-1,TRBD2,TRBJ2-1,-,CASRGLAGGNNEQFF,TGTGCCAGCAGAGGACTAGCGGGAGGAAACAATGAGCAGTTCTTC
TRBV19,-,TRBJ2-7,-,CASSAEGDEQYF,TGTGCCAGTAGTGCCGAGGGGGACGAGCAGTACTTC
TRBV6-6,TRBD1,TRBJ2-7,-,CASSQLGQAYEQYF,TGTGCCAGCAGTCAACTAGGACAGGCCTACGAGCAGTACTTC
TRBV19,-,TRBJ1-5,once,CASSITTGQPQHF,TGTGCCAGTAGTATTACCACCGGTCAGCCCCAGCATTTT
TRBV18,-,TRBJ1-4,once,CASSPNPPAFREKLFF,TGTGCCAGCTCACCAAACCCCCCCGCATTCAGGGAAAAACTGTTTTTT
TRBV2,-,TRBJ2-3,-,CASSHPGTDTQYF,TGTGCCAGCAGTCACCCAGGGACAGATACGCAGTATTTT
TRBV28,-,TRBJ1-5,-,CASKAGSRPQHF,TGTGCCAGCAAAGCAGGGTCCAGGCCCCAGCATTTT
TRBV18,-,TRBJ1-6,medium-sized,CASSQGLRSSYNSPLHF,TGTGCCAGCTCACAGGGACTTAGAAGCTCCTATAATTCACCCCTCCACTTT
TRBV5-5,-,TRBJ1-1,medium-sized,CASSHSLGVRTEAFF,TGTGCCAGCAGCCATTCTCTAGGGGTTCGTACTGAAGCTTTCTTT
TRBV5-4,-,TRBJ1-1,once,CASSQVSAGEAFF,TGTGCCAGCAGCCAAGTCTCGGCAGGTGAAGCTTTCTTT
TRBV4-2,TRBD2,TRBJ2-4,-,CASSQDLAGPNIQYF,TGTGCCAGCAGCCAAGATCTAGCGGGGCCAAACATTCAGTACTTC
TRBV19,TRBD1,TRBJ1-1,few,CASSIKVTGVTEAFF,TGTGCCAGTAGTATTAAGGTGACAGGGGTAACTGAAGCTTTCTTT
TRBV9,-,TRBJ1-3,-,CASSTNLDAVGGNTIYF,TGTGCCAGCAGCACAAACTTGGACGCCGTGGGCGGAAACACCATATATTTT
TRBV4-2,-,TRBJ2-7,-,CASSQPTGEQYF,TGTGCCAGCAGCCAACCCACAGGGGAGCAGTACTTC
TRBV28,-,TRBJ1-3,-,CASSPRGVGSGNTIYF,TGTGCCAGCAGTCCCCGCGGGGTGGGCTCTGGAAACACCATATATTTT
TRBV9,TRBD1,TRBJ2-7,-,CASSASQGRGTGFYEQYF,TGTGCCAGCAGCGCCTCCCAGGGGAGGGGGACAGGGTTCTACGAGCAGTACTTC
TRBV7-6,-,TRBJ2-5,-,CASSPTNVETQYF,TGTGCCAGCAGCCCAACGAACGTGGAGACCCAGTACTTC
TRBV2,TRBD1,TRBJ2-2,-,CASRGQHTGELFF,TGTGCCAGCAGGGGACAGCACACCGGGGAGCTGTTTTTT
TRBV7-2,TRBD2,TRBJ2-2,-,CASSSDPSNGRSTGELFF,TGTGCCAGCAGCTCCGACCCTAGTAACGGGAGGTCGACCGGGGAGCTGTTTTTT
TRBV14,-,TRBJ2-5,-,CASSQERLREETQYF,TGTGCCAGCAGCCAAGAGCGTTTGCGGGAAGAGACCCAGTACTTC
TRBV5-1,-,TRBJ1-1,-,CASSLDPVNTEAFF,TGCGCCAGCAGCTTGGATCCGGTGAACACTGAAGCTTTCTTT
TRBV2,-,TRBJ1-1,medium-sized,CASSTEANTEAFF,TGTGCCAGCAGCACAGAAGCCAACACTGAAGCTTTCTTT
TRBV28,-,TRBJ1-1,-,CASQTAGSGDTEAFF,TGTGCCAGCCAGACGGCAGGCTCAGGGGACACTGAAGCTTTCTTT
TRBV7-8,TRBD2,TRBJ2-2,few,CASSSSGAQNGELFF,TGTGCCAGCAGCTCTAGCGGGGCACAGAACGGGGAGCTGTTTTTT
TRBV5-4,-,TRBJ2-7,-,CASSILRGYEQYF,TGTGCCAGCAGCATACTCAGGGGATACGAGCAGTACTTC
TRBV7-2,-,TRBJ2-1,few,CASSLVPISYNEQFF,TGTGCCAGCAGCTTAGTGCCGATATCCTACAATGAGCAGTTCTTC